This T cell receptor (beta chain) emerged from a study of prognosis after radiotherapy for stage I lung cancer (dated by TCRdb to about 2021). Regarding the complete study: Between April 2018 and January 2019, 15 to 20 stage I NSCLC patients were enrolled in Nanjing, China. Of the enrolled patients, fourteen had newly diagnosed primary stage I lung tumors, while a few had oligometastatic NSCLC following surgical resection of the primary tumor. All patients were considered medically inoperable, owing to comorbidities in 11 to 12 and refusal of surgery in several. The cohort comprised 10 to 15 men and roughly 6 women with a median age of roughly 74 years, ranging from about 53 to 90 years. Tumor histology was squamous cell carcinoma in 7 or 8 patients and adenocarcinoma in more than 10. SBRT was delivered in 3 to 5 fractions with a biologically effective dose of at least 100 Gy, and image-guided IMRT or VMAT was used for delivery. Concurrent therapy was not administered to any patient alongside SBRT. Distant metastases were developed by four of the 19 patients after SBRT, at a median of roughly 7 months, whereas no significant progression was observed in the other 15 patients. This study profiled peripheral blood TCR beta repertoires from stage I NSCLC patients before and after stereotactic body radiotherapy and linked the repertoires to distant failure. For each of the 20 or so patients, one blood sample was taken before SBRT and one after, so the study sequenced around 40 samples in total. General study outcomes and caveats: Post-SBRT Shannon entropy and its change from baseline were lower in patients who developed distant metastases; baseline Shannon entropy was not associated with metastases. No adjustment for multiple comparisons was applied to any of the reported P values. Limitations of the study included a small cohort and short follow-up, and the study findings need independent validation. TRBV and TRBJ usage frequencies reportedly differed by metastasis status, in two V genes at baseline and in several V and two J genes after SBRT. Whether the expanded TCR clones were tumor-specific was not determined. A decrease in unique TCR clone counts was observed after SBRT (median around 10,000 before versus several thousand after; Wilcoxon paired P=0.011).

All patients had node-negative disease on CT and PET/CT, and none had a history of other malignancies or had previously received chemotherapy or radiotherapy. At each of the two time points, 5 to 6 milliliters of peripheral venous blood were collected into EDTA tubes. PBMCs were isolated by Ficoll-Paque Plus density-gradient centrifugation. Right after collection, samples were placed at -80 degrees C and kept there until analysis. CDR1 and CDR2 are drawn from the germline V gene (reference sequence): LNHDA, SQIVND. Trimming takes 3 bases from V and 2 bases from J, and the germline ends sit 9 bases apart. The CDR3 goes from the cysteine to the phenylalanine over 14 residues. Only CDR3 DNA is held: 42 bases, read in frame from base 1. Two rounds of multiplex PCR were used to amplify the TCR beta CDR3 region from genomic DNA. In the first PCR round, primers specific to each TRBV and TRBJ gene were used, and the primer sequences were filed in Chinese patent CN105087789A. Universal primers were used in the second PCR round. The Roche High Pure PCR Template Preparation Kit was used to extract genomic DNA from the frozen PBMCs. Libraries were sequenced paired-end with 151 bp reads on an Illumina HiSeq 3000. As for how the authors treated the data: Raw reads lacking the multiplex PCR primer sequences were removed with CutAdapt. Using PEAR, the high-quality paired reads were merged into contigs. By aligning each contig to reference sequences, MiXCR assigned the TRB V, D and J gene segments to that contig. To remove sequencing errors, CDR3 sequences were clustered according to base quality and sequence similarity. Diversity was calculated as Shannon entropy divided by the natural log of the number of productive TCR sequences. Clonality was defined as one minus Shannon entropy divided by the natural log of the number of unique clonotypes. Progression-free survival cut-offs for repertoire metrics were chosen using the Youden index of ROC curves, with analyses run in R 3.5.3. TCRdb's own reprocessing of the public reads used fastp at Q25 and MiXCR and kept productive beta chains. CDR3 protein duplicates are merged, each entry listing the most common genes and DNA. The V and J calls, along with clone size, are taken from TCRdb and not from the paper's own processing. The sample table shows under 55,000 distinct CDR3 sequences, and roughly 35% are seen once. Of the sample, just under 9.5% falls within the top ten clones.

In its sample, this clonotype was seen many times. Its antigen remains undetermined. No per-base quality is available; no much larger clone lies one base away. The receptor was isolated from a donor at least 50 years old with non-small cell lung cancer. Specimen: PBMCs, collected before or after stereotactic body radiation therapy (not recorded which). Recombination connected TRBV19 to TRBJ2-3, and possibly TRBD2, on 5 matching bases. The nucleotide sequence reads TGTGCCAGTAGTATGAGCGGATTCACAGATACGCAGTATTTT. Its amino acids are CASSMSGFTDTQYF.